This TCR beta chain was documented in a study of T cell responses to AZD1222 COVID-19 vaccine. Study-level findings and limits: Clonal diversity was possibly underestimated; the donors were predominantly white British and more often female.

Sequenced by immunoSEQ multiplex PCR; TCRdb stores in-frame clones only, minus some. Among around 130,000 clones listed, roughly 93% were seen once. A word on this clone: Antigen: not known.

The starting material was peripheral blood, obtained on day 0 of AZD1222 vaccination. The sequence was collected from an adult in good health.

This chain's CDR3 is CASSLSRRGETQYF. CDR3 nucleotides: TGTGCCAGCAGTTTATCCAGGAGGGGAGAGACCCAGTACTTC. This chain connects TRBV28 to TRBJ2-5; weak D call: TRBD2 (6 bases). CDR1 MDHEN and CDR2 SYDVKM come from the germline V gene. V was trimmed by 1 base and J by 4 bases, leaving 10 bases between them. The CDR3 is made up of 14 amino acids. Based on the CDR3 plus reference TRBV28 and TRBJ2-5, the full variable domain is DVKVTQSSRYLVKRTGEKVFLECVQDMDHENMFWYRQDPGLGLRLIYFSYDVKMKEKGDIPEGYSVSREKKERFSLILESASTNQTSMYLCASSLSRRGETQYFGPGTRLLVL.